Presented here are 3 T cell receptor beta chains from one specimen sequenced in a study of vaccination and CD4 T cells after COVID-19 (dated by TCRdb to 2022 to 2024). The antigens these receptors bind are not known. This sample's treatment or condition label indicates: roughly 10-day PBMC culture with coronavirus spike peptide pools or control peptides (ViraFEST assay). Libraries were made using PCR. TCRdb lists the instrument as Illumina iSeq 100. DNA from cultured CD4+ T cells underwent TCR sequencing with the Oncomine TCR Beta short-read assay at the Johns Hopkins FTIC core. TCRdb ran its own pipeline on the public reads, namely fastp trimming at Q25 and MiXCR clone calling, and kept in-frame beta chains. For every CDR3 protein sequence, its rows merge into one entry that carries the most common genes and DNA. The sample profile shows around 6,800 distinct CDR3 sequences; about 79% of them were found once. The biggest ten clones account for 25% to 40% of the sample.

Input material: CD4+ T cells from blood, cultured in vitro. Source of these receptors: a human donor who had recovered from COVID-19.

The chain has TRBV19 and TRBJ2-5; TRBD1 might be the D (8 bases). V was cut by 4 bases and J by 3 bases, with 12 bases left in between. The CDR3 has 14 amino acids. In germline, CDR1 is LNHDA, CDR2 SQIVND (reference sequence). The CDR3, as DNA: TGTGCCAGTAGTACCACAGGGGGGGAAGAGACCCAGTACTTC. Translation: CASSTTGGEETQYF.

The chain links TRBV20-1 to TRBJ1-2; D is uncertain. Germline V gene data show CDR1 as DFQATT and CDR2 as SNEGSKA (reference sequence). Between the trimmed V and J ends, which lost 3 bases and 8 bases, there was a span of 19 bases. The CDR3 loop spans 14 amino acids. CDR3 sequence reads: CSARARTGSRGYTF. The CDR3 DNA is TGCAGTGCTAGGGCTCGGACCGGCTCCAGAGGCTACACCTTC.

V gene TRBV19 combines with J gene TRBJ1-1, with D possibly matching TRBD1 (6 bases). Germline values: CDR1 LNHDA, CDR2 SQIVND (reference sequence). The V gene lost 3 bases and the J gene lost 5 bases, with 16 bases spanning the gap. The CDR3 covers 15 residues. DNA of the CDR3: TGTGCCAGTAGTATTAAGTCAGGGGTGGGAACTGAAGCTTTCTTT. Its protein is CASSIKSGVGTEAFF.